The 8 T cell receptor beta chains below come from one sample, sequenced in a study of blood T cell repertoires in COVID-19. Repertoires were generated with immunoSEQ multiplex PCR, while TCRdb's copy carries only in-frame clones and drops some. The profile shows over 45,000 clones, approximately 91% of them singletons. Sample: peripheral blood. These receptors all stem from a man between 50 and 59 years old with acute or convalescent COVID-19.

This chain links TRBV9 with TRBJ2-5; 7 bases align to TRBD1. Looked up from germline, CDR1 is SGDLS and CDR2 is YYNGEE. This CDR3 spans 13 amino acids. After removal of 3 bases from V and 3 bases from J, the junction contained 2 bases not matched to a gene. CDR3 amino acids: CASSAGTEETQYF. The CDR3 DNA is TGTGCCAGCAGCGCCGGGACAGAAGAGACCCAGTACTTC.

The chain links TRBV10-3 to TRBJ2-6, with a tentative D call TRBD2 (6 bases). The germline CDR1 and CDR2 sequences are ENHRY and SYGVKD. This CDR3 contains 15 residues. The ends were cut back, 4 bases at V and 4 bases at J, with 11 bases in the middle. CDR3 coding DNA: TGTGCCATCAGTGCCGGGGGATCCGGGGCCAACGTCCTGACTTTC. Its translation is CAISAGGSGANVLTF.

The chain employs TRBV5-6 and TRBJ1-4; the D is unclear. The CDR3 contains 13 residues. The germline V gene has CDR1 SGHDT and CDR2 YYEEEE. Trimming pared 2 bases from V and 4 bases from J, leaving 6 bases between. The CDR3 is CASSFLRNEKLFF. DNA for the CDR3: TGTGCCAGCAGCTTCCTCCGTAATGAAAAACTGTTTTTT.

This clone turned up a few times. The chain uses TRBV7-9 and TRBJ2-2, with D possibly matching TRBD1 (6 bases). The CDR3 spans 14 residues. Germline loops: CDR1 SEHNR, CDR2 FQNEAQ (reference sequence). Trimming took 6 bases from V and 6 from J, leaving 14 bases between them. This CDR3 is CASRRTEGAGELFF. CDR3 in DNA: TGTGCCAGCAGAAGGACAGAGGGGGCCGGGGAGCTGTTTTTT.

The V call is TRBV28, the J call TRBJ1-2; TRBD1 matches at 7 bases. The CDR3 contains 13 residues. The V gene's germline CDR1 is MDHEN and CDR2 SYDVKM. J gave up 5 bases and V 5 bases, and 5 bases lay outside the gene matches. The CDR3 coding sequence is TGTGCCAGCAGTCCTGGGACAGAGTATGGCTACACCTTC. This sequence encodes CASSPGTEYGYTF.

DNA of the CDR3: TGTGCCACCAGTGATTTGCCTAAAACTAGCGGGAGGGCAAAGGGTGAGCAGTTCTTC. As protein: CATSDLPKTSGRAKGEQFF. This chain links TRBV24-1 with TRBJ2-1; TRBD2 matches at 13 bases. Germline lookup yields CDR1 KGHDR and CDR2 SFDVKD. Trimming removed 0 bases from V and 9 bases from J; junction bases left unmatched: 13. CDR3 length: 19 residues.

The chain joins TRBV9 to TRBJ1-2, with D possibly TRBD1 on 5 matching bases. The CDR3 consists of 12 residues. CDR1 is SGDLS and CDR2 is YYNGEE in the germline V gene. V lost 4 bases, J lost 8 bases, and 12 bases lay in between. The CDR3 is CASSPGIGGYTF. As DNA, the CDR3 is TGTGCCAGCAGCCCAGGGATTGGAGGCTACACCTTC.

The chain combines TRBV19 with TRBJ1-3; no reliable D call. Trimming pared 1 base from V and 3 bases from J, leaving 10 bases between. This CDR3 region has 15 residues. Germline V gene lookup returns CDR1 LNHDA and CDR2 SQIVND (reference sequence). The CDR3 DNA follows: TGTGCCAGTAGTATAGTTCCGCGATTTGGAAACACCATATATTTT. Translated, it gives CASSIVPRFGNTIYF.